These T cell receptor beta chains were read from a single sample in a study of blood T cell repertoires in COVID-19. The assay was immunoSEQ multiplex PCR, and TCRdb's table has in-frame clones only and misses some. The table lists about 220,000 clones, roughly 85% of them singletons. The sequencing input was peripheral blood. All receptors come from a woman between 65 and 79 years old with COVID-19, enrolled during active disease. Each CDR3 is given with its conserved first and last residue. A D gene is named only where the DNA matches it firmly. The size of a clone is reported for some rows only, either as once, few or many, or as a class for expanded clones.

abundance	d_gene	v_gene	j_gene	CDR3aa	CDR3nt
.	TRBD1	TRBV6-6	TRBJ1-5	CASSYLDRGYHQPQHF	TGTGCCAGCAGTTATTTGGACAGGGGGTATCATCAGCCCCAGCATTTT
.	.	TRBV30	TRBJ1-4	CAWSAQLGGKLFF	TGTGCCTGGAGTGCTCAACTGGGAGGAAAACTGTTTTTT
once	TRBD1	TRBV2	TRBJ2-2	CASSNDRVAGELFF	TGTGCCAGCAGTAACGACAGGGTCGCCGGGGAGCTGTTTTTT
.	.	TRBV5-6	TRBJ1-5	CASSSFRGTWQPQHF	TGTGCCAGCAGCTCATTTAGGGGGACGTGGCAGCCCCAGCATTTT
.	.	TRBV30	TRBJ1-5	CAWSVRVNQPQHF	TGTGCCTGGAGTGTACGGGTTAATCAGCCCCAGCATTTT
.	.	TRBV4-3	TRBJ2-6	CASSPLGRSGANVLTF	TGCGCCAGCAGCCCCCTCGGCAGGTCTGGGGCCAACGTCCTGACTTTC
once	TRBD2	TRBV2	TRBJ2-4	CASSKEREGENIQYF	TGTGCCAGCAGTAAAGAACGGGAGGGAGAAAACATTCAGTACTTC
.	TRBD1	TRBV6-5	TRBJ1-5	CASSYGLGGAGQPQHF	TGTGCCAGCAGTTACGGGTTAGGGGGCGCGGGACAGCCCCAGCATTTT
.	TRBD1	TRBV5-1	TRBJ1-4	CASSLTAGGSTNEKLFF	TGCGCCAGCAGCTTGACAGCAGGGGGTTCAACTAATGAAAAACTGTTTTTT
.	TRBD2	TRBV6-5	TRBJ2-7	CASSSERESEQYF	TGTGCCAGCAGTAGTGAGCGGGAGTCTGAGCAGTACTTC
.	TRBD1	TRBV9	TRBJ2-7	CASSVGGQGAREQYF	TGTGCCAGCAGCGTAGGGGGACAGGGGGCGCGGGAGCAGTACTTC
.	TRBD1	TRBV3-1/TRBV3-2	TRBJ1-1	CASSPIRGLIAFF	TGTGCCAGCAGCCCGATCAGGGGGCTGATCGCTTTCTTT
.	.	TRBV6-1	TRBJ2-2	CASSELSRGGVLYTGELFF	TGTGCCAGCAGTGAACTAAGTCGTGGCGGGGTCTTGTACACCGGGGAGCTGTTTTTT
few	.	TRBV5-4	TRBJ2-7	CASSGQSSSYEQYF	TGTGCCAGCAGCGGACAATCTAGCTCCTACGAGCAGTACTTC
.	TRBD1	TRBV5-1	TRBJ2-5	CASSPTDRGRETQYF	TGCGCCAGCAGCCCAACGGACAGGGGCAGGGAGACCCAGTACTTC
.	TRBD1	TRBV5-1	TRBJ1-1	CASSLTGGAGIEAFF	TGCGCCAGCAGCCTAACAGGGGGCGCAGGTATCGAAGCTTTCTTT
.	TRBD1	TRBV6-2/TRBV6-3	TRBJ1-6	CASSSGTGFNPPLHF	TGTGCCAGCAGCTCCGGGACAGGATTTAATCCACCCCTCCACTTT
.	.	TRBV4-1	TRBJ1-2	CASSQEPRINYGYTF	TGCGCCAGCAGCCAAGAACCGCGAATTAACTATGGCTACACCTTC
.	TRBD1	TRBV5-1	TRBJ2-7	CASSTTGSSYEQYF	TGCGCCAGCAGCACGACAGGGAGCTCCTACGAGCAGTACTTC
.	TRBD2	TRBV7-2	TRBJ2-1	CASSPYGVLAGFNEQFF	TGTGCCAGCAGCCCGTATGGAGTATTAGCGGGTTTCAATGAGCAGTTCTTC
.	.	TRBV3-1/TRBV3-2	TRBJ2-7	CASSQGGPLNAYEQYF	TGTGCCAGCAGCCAAGGGGGGCCCTTAAATGCCTACGAGCAGTACTTC
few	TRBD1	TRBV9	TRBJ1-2	CASSQGASANYGYTF	TGTGCCAGCAGCCAGGGGGCGTCGGCTAACTATGGCTACACCTTC
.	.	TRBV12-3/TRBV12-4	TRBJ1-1	CASSFWGSEAFF	TGTGCCAGCAGTTTCTGGGGCTCTGAAGCTTTCTTT
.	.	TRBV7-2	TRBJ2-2	CASSLSARTANTGELFF	TGTGCCAGCAGCTTAAGTGCGCGGACAGCGAACACCGGGGAGCTGTTTTTT
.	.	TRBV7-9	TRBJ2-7	CASSFSGVRTYEQYF	TGTGCCAGCAGCTTCTCCGGGGTAAGGACCTACGAGCAGTACTTC
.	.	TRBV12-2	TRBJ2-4	CASRLPHPRLAEYKNIQYF	TGTGCAAGTCGCTTACCCCACCCCAGACTAGCGGAGTACAAAAACATTCAGTACTTC
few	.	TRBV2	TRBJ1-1	CASSGSVSTEAFF	TGTGCCAGCAGTGGTTCAGTAAGCACTGAAGCTTTCTTT
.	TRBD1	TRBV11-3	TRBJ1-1	CASSSGGRSTEAFF	TGTGCCAGCAGTTCAGGGGGCAGGAGCACTGAAGCTTTCTTT
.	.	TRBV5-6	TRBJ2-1	CASSSSGTSSYNEQFF	TGTGCCAGCAGCTCGTCCGGGACAAGCAGCTACAATGAGCAGTTCTTC
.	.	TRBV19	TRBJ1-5	CASSISQGQPQHF	TGTGCCAGTAGTATTTCCCAGGGCCAGCCCCAGCATTTT
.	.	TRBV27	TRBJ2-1	CASSFLAGSYNEQFF	TGTGCCAGCAGTTTTCTCGCGGGGTCCTACAATGAGCAGTTCTTC
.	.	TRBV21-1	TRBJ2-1	CASSKVRGGSYNEQFF	TGTGCCAGCAGCAAGGTCAGGGGTGGCTCCTACAATGAGCAGTTCTTC
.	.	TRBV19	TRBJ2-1	CASSHGSSYNEQFF	TGTGCCAGTAGTCACGGGTCCTCCTACAATGAGCAGTTCTTC
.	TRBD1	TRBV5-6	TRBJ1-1	CASSPGTGSLAEAFF	TGTGCCAGCAGCCCCGGGACAGGGAGCTTGGCTGAAGCTTTCTTT
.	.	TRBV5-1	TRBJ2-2	CASRIGDDIGELFF	TGCGCCAGCAGGATCGGTGATGACATCGGGGAGCTGTTTTTT
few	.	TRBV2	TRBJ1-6	CASSERGSYNSPLHF	TGTGCCAGCAGTGAAAGGGGTTCCTATAATTCACCCCTCCACTTT
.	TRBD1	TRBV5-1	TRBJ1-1	CASSEGALNTEAFF	TGCGCCAGCAGCGAGGGGGCTTTGAACACTGAAGCTTTCTTT
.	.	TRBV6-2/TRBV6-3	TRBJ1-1	CASSPPEDTEAFF	TGTGCCAGCAGCCCCCCGGAGGACACTGAAGCTTTCTTT
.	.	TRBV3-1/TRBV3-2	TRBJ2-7	CASRHERGAASEQYF	TGTGCCAGCAGGCACGAACGTGGAGCAGCGTCCGAGCAGTACTTC
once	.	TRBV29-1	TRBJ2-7	CSVSELYEQYF	TGCAGCGTTTCGGAGCTCTACGAGCAGTACTTC
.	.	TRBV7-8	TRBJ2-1	CASSLLRNEQFF	TGTGCCAGCAGCTTACTTCGCAATGAGCAGTTCTTC